A selection of T cell receptor beta chains follows, all from one sample in a study of identical twins. One entry per CDR3 protein, called by TCRdb with MiXCR from the 5' RACE reads. Here the sample spans 1.5 million or so distinct CDR3 sequences, around a third being singletons. The sample consisted of cord blood. The receptors come from a newborn girl in good health. Each CDR3 is given without its conserved first and last residue. Each record gives: V gene, J gene, CDR3 protein.

V: TRBV6-1; J: TRBJ1-6; CDR3: ASSEEGVSGSPLH
V: TRBV20-1; J: .; CDR3: SARDGMNEQY
V: TRBV18; J: TRBJ2-7; CDR3: ASSPGTVASYEQY
V: TRBV6-2/TRBV6-3; J: TRBJ1-2; CDR3: ASSYSLSTGDYGYT
V: TRBV12-3/TRBV12-4; J: TRBJ1-2; CDR3: ASRSTGTANYGYT
V: TRBV2; J: TRBJ2-1; CDR3: ASRGQGSEQF
V: TRBV5-1; J: TRBJ2-2; CDR3: ASSLARLGELF
V: TRBV12-3/TRBV12-4; J: TRBJ2-7; CDR3: ASSRTGTDPYEQY
V: TRBV12-3/TRBV12-4; J: .; CDR3: ASSFGNMRDPPYEQY
V: TRBV7-8; J: .; CDR3: ASSLEGRVSYEQY
V: TRBV29-1; J: TRBJ2-3; CDR3: SAKGGQGHTDTQY
V: TRBV28; J: .; CDR3: ASTLGGASYEQY
V: TRBV10-3; J: TRBJ2-7; CDR3: AISDTGTGVGEQY
V: TRBV20-1; J: TRBJ1-3; CDR3: SARVPGRLSGNTIY
V: TRBV20-1; J: TRBJ1-6; CDR3: SAGPGTGMQPLH
V: TRBV5-1; J: TRBJ2-7; CDR3: ASSWDRACEQY
V: TRBV13; J: TRBJ2-1; CDR3: ASSLGSGLGNEQF
V: TRBV7-9; J: TRBJ2-7; CDR3: ASSSRTSGGYNEQY
V: TRBV27; J: TRBJ2-1; CDR3: ASSLSGMSEQF
V: TRBV11-2; J: TRBJ2-1; CDR3: ASSPRGQGGNEQF
V: TRBV5-1; J: TRBJ2-1; CDR3: ASSFRGLAGGNEQF
V: TRBV11-2; J: .; CDR3: ASSSIRRGNIQY
V: TRBV20-1; J: TRBJ1-5; CDR3: SALDRSSPQH